One and the same sample provided the 28 T cell receptor beta chains below, sequenced in a study of graft-versus-host responses after intestinal transplantation. Produced via immunoSEQ multiplex PCR; TCRdb's table is partial and in-frame only. This sample has about 4,800 clones; roughly 25% occur once, and the top ten carry about 3.1%. Sample: alloreactive CD4+ T cells from a mixed lymphocyte reaction culture, taken before transplantation. Described subset: CFSE-low proliferating T cells sorted from roughly 6-day pre-transplant mixed lymphocyte reaction (GvH or HvG direction). Every receptor here comes from a human patient who was an organ donor for intestinal transplantation.

This clone is categorized as medium-sized. The chain has TRBV10-3 and TRBJ1-5; D may be TRBD1 (5 bases). The V end was cut by 3 bases, the J end by 6 bases, with 9 bases between. The CDR3 sequence is 13 residues long. Germline V gene data show CDR1 as ENHRY and CDR2 as SYGVKD. CDR3 DNA: TGTGCCATCAGTGAAGGGGCAGGTCAGCCCCAGCATTTT. It codes for CAISEGAGQPQHF.

This clone came up a few times. This chain connects TRBV2 to TRBJ2-1; D is possibly TRBD2 (5 bases). Between the trimmed V and J ends, which lost 6 bases and 9 bases, there was a span of 18 bases. The CDR3 contains 14 residues. The V gene's germline CDR1 is SNHLY and CDR2 FYNNEI. This CDR3 is CASSLLGPGSEQFF. The CDR3 coding sequence is TGTGCCAGCAGCCTGCTGGGCCCGGGGAGTGAGCAGTTCTTC.

This clone turned up a few times. The chain recombines TRBV11-3 with TRBJ2-5; D is possibly TRBD2 (5 bases). V was pared by 5 bases and J by 5 bases, with 21 bases between. CDR3 size: 16 residues. Germline lookup yields CDR1 SGHNT and CDR2 YENEEA. CDR3 sequence: CASSPGSSGPGETQYF. The CDR3 DNA sequence: TGTGCCAGCAGCCCGGGGTCCAGCGGTCCTGGGGAGACCCAGTACTTC.

The chain has TRBV30 and TRBJ1-2; 8 bases fit TRBD1. The CDR3 runs to 13 residues. From germline, CDR1 is GTSNPN and CDR2 SVGIG (reference sequence). Trimming at V came to 0 bases and at J to 10 bases, leaving 7 bases not matched to a gene. The DNA of the CDR3 is TGTGCCTGGAGTGTACGACAGGGGAATTCCTACACCTTC. It translates to CAWSVRQGNSYTF.

The chain employs TRBV6-5 and TRBJ2-1, with 12 positions matching TRBD1. This CDR3 has 14 residues. Trimming took 7 bases from V and 9 from J; bases not matched to a gene: 7. The V gene's germline CDR1 is MNHEY and CDR2 SVGAGI. In DNA, the CDR3 is TGTGCCAGCATCCGGGACAGGGGGCGAAGTGAGCAGTTCTTC. Its translation is CASIRDRGRSEQFF.

The CDR3 is CASSLAGGGYTF. Here the CDR3 DNA reads TGTGCCAGCAGCTTAGCGGGGGGTGGCTACACCTTC. The J gene is TRBJ1-2, the V gene TRBV7-2, with D tentatively TRBD1 (5 bases). CDR1 and CDR2 from the germline V gene are SGHTA and FQGNSA. V lost 0 bases and J lost 7, with 6 bases in between. This CDR3 has 12 amino acids.

This clone is labeled as medium-sized. The V call is TRBV2, the J call TRBJ1-2; tentative D call: TRBD1 (6 bases). CDR1 SNHLY and CDR2 FYNNEI come from the germline V gene. The CDR3 runs to 13 residues. V was clipped by 8 bases and J by 5 bases, with 15 bases between them. This CDR3 is CASSLTGKYGYTF. CDR3 bases: TGTGCCAGCTCCCTGACAGGAAAGTATGGCTACACCTTC.

The chain carries TRBV11-3 and TRBJ1-1; maybe TRBD1 (6 bases). The CDR3 has 16 amino acids. CDR1 is SGHNT and CDR2 is YENEEA in the germline V gene. V lost 2 bases and J 0 bases, leaving 13 bases between the germline ends. The CDR3 protein is CASSLRTAFMNTEAFF. CDR3 DNA sequence: TGTGCCAGCAGCTTACGGACAGCTTTCATGAACACTGAAGCTTTCTTT.

The chain couples TRBV7-6 to TRBJ1-6, with 9 bases lining up with TRBD1. Germline CDR1 SGHVS, CDR2 FNYEAQ. The CDR3 is 16 amino acids. V dropped 3 bases and J dropped 6; count of bases not matched to a gene: 6. CDR3 region: CASSLHQGQGNSPLHF. The CDR3 DNA follows: TGTGCCAGCAGCTTGCATCAGGGACAGGGTAATTCACCCCTCCACTTT.

The rearrangement joins TRBV27 to TRBJ2-1; 8 bases match TRBD1. Trimming at V came to 5 bases and at J to 4 bases, leaving 13 bases not matched to a gene. The length of the CDR3 is 17 residues. Germline values: CDR1 MNHEY, CDR2 SMNVEV (reference sequence). CDR3: CASSKGPGQDIYNEQFF. The CDR3 DNA sequence: TGTGCCAGCAGTAAAGGACCGGGACAGGACATATACAATGAGCAGTTCTTC.

This chain links TRBV2 with TRBJ2-7, with a weak D call TRBD2 (5 bases). CDR1 is SNHLY and CDR2 is FYNNEI in the germline V gene. The CDR3 extends over 16 amino acids. V lost 3 bases and J lost 9, with 24 bases in between. CDR3 in DNA: TGTGCCAGCAGTGACGGCGTTAGCGAGTTGTCTATCTGGCAGTACTTC. Amino acids: CASSDGVSELSIWQYF.

This clone has a handful of counts. This chain links TRBV5-4 with TRBJ2-2, with D maybe TRBD1 (5 bases). There are 14 residues in the CDR3. Trimming shortened V by 4 bases and J by 4 bases, and 11 bases separated the two germline ends. Germline V gene lookup returns CDR1 SGHNT and CDR2 YYREEE (reference sequence). CDR3 residues: CASSLRQGTGELFF. The CDR3 nucleotides read TGTGCCAGCAGCCTCCGGCAGGGCACCGGGGAGCTGTTTTTT.

This clone is judged medium-sized. This chain uses TRBV19 with TRBJ2-1, with 9 bases lining up with TRBD2. Trimming took 6 bases from V and 1 from J; bases not matched to a gene: 1. The CDR3 contains 14 residues. The V gene's germline CDR1 is LNHDA and CDR2 SQIVND (reference sequence). The CDR3 loop is CASRRGGSYNEQFF. CDR3 in DNA: TGTGCCAGTAGGCGGGGGGGGTCCTACAATGAGCAGTTCTTC.

This clone qualifies as medium-sized. The V and J genes are TRBV5-1 and TRBJ2-1; 10 bases line up with TRBD2. This CDR3 is built from 17 residues. CDR1 and CDR2 (germline): SGHRS, YFSETQ. Losses at the gene ends were 0 bases for V and 3 bases for J; bases not matched to a gene: 6. This CDR3 reads CASSLELAGAGYNEQFF. CDR3 nucleotides: TGCGCCAGCAGCTTGGAGCTAGCGGGAGCGGGCTACAATGAGCAGTTCTTC.

A few counts support this clone. The genes are TRBV7-9 and TRBJ2-3; D ambiguous. Trimming cost V 5 bases and J 0 bases, with 9 bases left between them. CDR1 and CDR2 (germline): SEHNR, FQNEAQ (reference sequence). The CDR3 totals 14 residues. This CDR3 reads CASSLTLSTDTQYF. CDR3 in DNA: TGTGCCAGCAGCCTGACTCTTAGCACAGATACGCAGTATTTT.

This clone qualifies as medium-sized (0.01 to 0.1%). The gene calls are TRBV28 and TRBJ2-6, with TRBD1 as a possible D gene (5 bases). V was pared by 2 bases and J by 0 bases, with 8 bases between. CDR3 length: 16 residues. Germline CDR1 MDHEN, CDR2 SYDVKM. DNA of the CDR3: TGTGCCAGCAGTTTACCACAGGTCTCTGGGGCCAACGTCCTGACTTTC. It translates to CASSLPQVSGANVLTF. The variable domain in full, completed from reference TRBV28 and TRBJ2-6, reads DVKVTQSSRYLVKRTGEKVFLECVQDMDHENMFWYRQDPGLGLRLIYFSYDVKMKEKGDIPEGYSVSREKKERFSLILESASTNQTSMYLCASSLPQVSGANVLTFGAGSRLTVL.

V usage is TRBV5-8 and J usage is TRBJ1-1; no reliable D call. The germline V gene has CDR1 SGHTS and CDR2 YDEGEE. The CDR3 length is 14 residues. V gave up 1 base and J gave up 2 bases, with 9 bases separating them. CDR3 amino acids: CASSLLRINTEAFF. The CDR3 DNA follows: TGTGCCAGCAGCTTGCTGAGGATCAACACTGAAGCTTTCTTT.

The rearrangement joins TRBV2 to TRBJ2-2, with D hard to call. Germline V CDR1 and CDR2: SNHLY, FYNNEI. Trimming removed 5 bases from V and 1 base from J, with 5 bases in between. This CDR3 spans 13 amino acids. For the CDR3, the DNA is TGTGCCAGCAGTTCAGTGAACACCGGGGAGCTGTTTTTT. Amino acids: CASSSVNTGELFF.

This clone was counted only a few times. V and J are TRBV11-2 and TRBJ1-1; no clear D. Germline assignment: CDR1 SGHAT and CDR2 FQNNGV. The CDR3 totals 12 residues. V lost 7 bases to trimming and J lost 1 base, with 7 bases between them. The CDR3 DNA follows: TGTGCCAGCATTGGGCAGAACACTGAAGCTTTCTTT. It encodes CASIGQNTEAFF.

This clone was seen a few times. V is TRBV7-8 and J is TRBJ2-3; D call uncertain. Germline V lookup: CDR1 SGHVS, CDR2 FQNEAQ. The CDR3 length is 11 residues. Trimming removed 5 bases at V and 7 bases at J, with 7 bases between. CDR3 in DNA: TGTGCCAGCAGCCCTTTATATACGCAGTATTTT. Its protein product is CASSPLYTQYF.

This clone was seen a handful of times. The chain has TRBV2 and TRBJ2-5; the match to TRBD1 covers 10 bases. V lost 5 bases to trimming and J lost 4 bases; unmatched junction nucleotides: 13. From germline, CDR1 is SNHLY and CDR2 FYNNEI. The CDR3 sequence is 17 residues long. The chain's CDR3 is CASSTTGGGLMVETQYF. Written as DNA, the CDR3 is TGTGCCAGCAGTACGACAGGGGGCGGTTTGATGGTAGAGACCCAGTACTTC.

This clone showed up just once. This rearrangement joins TRBV29-1 to TRBJ2-7, with 7 bases aligning to TRBD1. Germline V gives CDR1 SQVTM, CDR2 ANQGSEA. J lost 6 bases, V lost 7 bases, and 12 bases had no gene match. The length of the CDR3 is 13 residues. Written as DNA, the CDR3 is TGCAGCGGAGTCAACCACAGGGGCGGCGAGCAGTACTTC. Translated: CSGVNHRGGEQYF.

In this sample, this clone is medium-sized. This chain connects TRBV5-1 to TRBJ2-7; 9 bases match TRBD1. Germline lookup yields CDR1 SGHRS and CDR2 YFSETQ. This CDR3 is 14 amino acids long. Unmatched junction bases numbered 8, after V lost 7 bases and J lost 3 bases. The CDR3 loop reads CASSSGTGNYEQYF. In DNA form, the CDR3 reads TGCGCCAGCTCCTCCGGGACAGGGAACTACGAGCAGTACTTC.

This clone occurred a few times. This chain joins TRBV14 and TRBJ2-5; 7 positions agree with TRBD1. CDR3 length: 14 residues. Losses at the gene ends were 5 bases for V and 1 base for J; bases not matched to a gene: 4. Germline loops: CDR1 SGHDN, CDR2 FVKESK. The CDR3, as DNA: TGTGCCAGCAGCGAAGGGGGCTCCCAAGAGACCCAGTACTTC. It translates to CASSEGGSQETQYF. The complete variable domain, with remaining parts taken from reference TRBV14 and TRBJ2-5, reads EAGVTQFPSHSVIEKGQTVTLRCDPISGHDNLYWYRRVMGKEIKFLLHFVKESKQDESGMPNNRFLAERTGGTYSTLKVQPAELEDSGVYFCASSEGGSQETQYFGPGTRLLVL.

The chain combines TRBV11-2 with TRBJ2-5, with 11 bases that match TRBD2. The germline V gene encodes CDR1 SGHAT and CDR2 FQNNGV. The length of the CDR3 is 16 residues. V shed 5 bases and J 3 bases; nucleotides not matched to a gene: 8. Written as DNA, the CDR3 is TGTGCCAGCAGCCCAACTCGACTAGCGGGGAAAGAGACCCAGTACTTC. Encoded protein: CASSPTRLAGKETQYF.

Only a few counts were recorded for this clone. The V call is TRBV27, the J call TRBJ2-1, with D possibly TRBD2 on 7 matching bases. Germline lookup yields CDR1 MNHEY and CDR2 SMNVEV (reference sequence). CDR3 size: 14 residues. V lost 9 bases, J lost 8 bases, and 20 bases lay in between. In DNA form, the CDR3 reads TGTGCCAGTGGGGGGGCAGGGTTGGTTCATGAGCAGTTCTTC. Its translation: CASGGAGLVHEQFF.

The rearrangement uses TRBV7-9 and TRBJ2-1; 8 bases line up with TRBD2. The germline V gene has CDR1 SEHNR and CDR2 FQNEAQ (reference sequence). V lost 7 bases and J lost 2; bases outside the gene matches: 16. This CDR3 spans 18 amino acids. The CDR3 protein is CASNHEWVAGRAYNEQFF. DNA of the CDR3: TGTGCCAGCAACCACGAATGGGTAGCGGGAAGGGCCTACAATGAGCAGTTCTTC. Full variable domain (outside the CDR3, taken from reference TRBV7-9 and TRBJ2-1): DTGVSQNPRHKITKRGQNVTFRCDPISEHNRLYWYRQTLGQGPEFLTYFQNEAQLEKSRLLSDRFSAERPKGSFSTLEIQRTEQGDSAMYLCASNHEWVAGRAYNEQFFGPGTRLTVL.

This clone was detected a few times. The chain carries TRBV19 and TRBJ2-1; D is possibly TRBD2 (5 bases). Trimming stripped 5 bases from V and 4 bases from J, with 15 bases between. CDR1 is LNHDA, CDR2 SQIVND, per germline (reference sequence). The CDR3 spans 15 residues. The CDR3 sequence is CASSPPASPYNEQFF. DNA for the CDR3: TGTGCCAGTAGTCCCCCGGCTAGCCCATACAATGAGCAGTTCTTC.